This T cell receptor (beta chain) came from a study of identical twins. In this sample, this clonotype turned up once. TCRdb re-analysed the 5' RACE reads in MiXCR, keeping a single row per CDR3 protein. Of 640,000 or so distinct CDR3 sequences in the sample, approximately 6% are singletons; the top ten hold about 2%. Trimming removed 5 bases from V and 4 bases from J, with 18 bases in between. The CDR3 covers 16 residues. Germline-derived CDR1 and CDR2 are SEHNR and FQNEAQ (reference sequence). The sequence derives from a man aged 18 to 29 in good health. This sequence joins TRBV7-9 and TRBJ2-1; D is uncertain. The sequencing input was naive T cells sorted from blood. Written as DNA, the CDR3 is TGTGCCAGCAGCCACCTCGCCGGGCCGCTTTACAATGAGCAGTTCTTC. It encodes CASSHLAGPLYNEQFF.